These 10 T cell receptor beta chains were all obtained from the same sample, sequenced in a study of blood T cell repertoires in COVID-19 (TCRdb year 2020). Libraries were constructed by the immunoSEQ multiplex PCR assay. TCRdb's version of the immuneACCESS table is confined to in-frame rearrangements and falls short of the full clone set. An unresolved V gene accounts for under half of the shortfall where checked; the remainder is of unknown origin. This sample comprises approximately 65,000 clones, about 80% of them detected only once. The ten largest clonotypes hold approximately 23% of the sample. Sequencing used peripheral blood. These receptors originate from a human donor in a cohort sampled during active COVID-19.

The chain recombines TRBV11-2 with TRBJ2-7, with a tentative D call TRBD2 (6 bases). The germline V gene encodes CDR1 SGHAT and CDR2 FQNNGV. The CDR3 loop spans 14 amino acids. Trimming stripped 8 bases from V and 3 bases from J, with 17 bases between. This chain's CDR3 is CASDAGPWDYEQYF. CDR3 nucleotides: TGTGCCAGCGACGCGGGGCCCTGGGACTACGAGCAGTACTTC.

The rearrangement links TRBV5-4 to TRBJ2-2; D possibly corresponds to TRBD2 (7 bases). With 4 bases removed from V and 4 bases from J, the gap between germline ends came to 17 bases. The CDR3 runs 16 residues. Per the germline V gene, CDR1 is SGHNT and CDR2 is YYREEE (reference sequence). The CDR3 region has the DNA TGTGCCAGCAGCCCGGGGGGCCCCGAAAGCACCGGGGAGCTGTTTTTT. Its protein is CASSPGGPESTGELFF.

The gene calls are TRBV13 and TRBJ2-4, with TRBD2 as a possible D gene (6 bases). CDR1 PRHDT and CDR2 FYEKMQ come from the germline V gene (reference sequence). This CDR3 contains 13 residues. V dropped 7 bases and J dropped 8 bases, with 15 bases sitting between them. The chain's CDR3 is CASTRQRGDIQYF. CDR3 sequence (DNA): TGTGCCAGCACCCGCCAACGCGGGGACATTCAGTACTTC.

The chain links TRBV5-4 to TRBJ2-5; 8 bases map to TRBD2. This CDR3 spans 14 amino acids. Germline CDR1 is SGHNT and CDR2 is YYREEE (reference sequence). J lost 5 bases, V lost 1 base, and 4 bases had no gene match. CDR3 in amino acids: CASSLRGGGETQYF. CDR3 bases: TGTGCCAGCAGCTTGCGGGGGGGCGGGGAGACCCAGTACTTC. The full variable domain, completed using reference TRBV5-4 and TRBJ2-5, is ETGVTQSPTHLIKTRGQQVTLRCSSQSGHNTVSWYQQALGQGPQFIFQYYREEENGRGNFPPRFSGLQFPNYSSELNVNALELDDSALYLCASSLRGGGETQYFGPGTRLLVL.

Concerning this clone: The conserved closing phenylalanine or tryptophan is absent in this CDR3, likely reflecting a read error. The DNA is left out, because the CDR3 cannot be placed on it with certainty; the CDR3 is given as TCRdb lists it. The chain combines TRBV28 with TRBJ2-6; no DNA check was done on the table's D call, TRBD1. The CDR3 comprises 13 residues, both ends counted. The V gene's germline CDR1 is MDHEN and CDR2 SYDVKM. CDR3 amino acids: CASRLTGANVLTL.

For the CDR3, the DNA is TGTGCCAGCAGCTCCGCTTACAGGGGACGCTACGAGCAGTACTTC. Residues: CASSSAYRGRYEQYF. The chain couples TRBV7-9 to TRBJ2-7; 7 positions match TRBD1. The V gene end was trimmed by 4 bases and the J gene end by 3 bases; junction bases not matched to a gene: 9. CDR3 length: 15 residues. The V gene's germline CDR1 is SEHNR and CDR2 FQNEAQ (reference sequence).

The chain couples TRBV6-2 or TRBV6-3 to TRBJ2-6; tentatively, D is TRBD2 (6 bases). Germline-derived CDR1 and CDR2 are MNHEY and SVGEGT. CDR3 length: 18 residues. Trimming took off 6 bases at V and 0 bases at J, with 18 bases between the two ends. CDR3 loop: CASSLFWGLSSGANVLTF. DNA for the CDR3: TGTGCCAGCAGCCTCTTCTGGGGACTTAGCTCTGGGGCCAACGTCCTGACTTTC.

The chain recombines TRBV11-2 with TRBJ1-1, with D hard to call. The germline V gene has CDR1 SGHAT and CDR2 FQNNGV. Trimming removed 8 bases at V and 3 bases at J, with 7 bases between. The CDR3 contains 11 residues. The CDR3 coding sequence is TGTGCCAGCTTGAGGGACACTGAAGCTTTCTTT. Translating gives CASLRDTEAFF.

The rearrangement links TRBV7-9 to TRBJ2-3; no firm D call. Per germline, CDR1 SEHNR and CDR2 FQNEAQ (reference sequence). V lost 1 base and J 7 bases, leaving 3 bases between the germline ends. This CDR3 comprises 11 residues. The CDR3 DNA is TGTGCCAGCAGCTTAGGTAATACGCAGTATTTT. This codes for CASSLGNTQYF.

The chain links TRBV5-1 to TRBJ2-5; 8 nucleotides line up with TRBD2. V was pared by 4 bases and J by 2 bases, with 13 bases of the junction left unmatched. The CDR3 consists of 17 residues. From germline, CDR1 is SGHRS and CDR2 YFSETQ. The CDR3: CASSPGTGGPGQETQYF. The CDR3 region has the DNA TGCGCCAGCAGCCCGGGGACGGGAGGGCCGGGACAAGAGACCCAGTACTTC.